This T cell receptor (beta chain) was sequenced during a study of T cell responses to AZD1222 COVID-19 vaccine. Study-wide points: Spike-specific TCR breadth and depth were elevated following two AZD1222 doses.

As regards this clone: Its antigen is still unknown. The sample carries other DNA sequences with the same CDR3.

Some clones are missing from TCRdb's copy, which holds only in-frame ones; the method was immunoSEQ multiplex PCR. This table holds roughly 150,000 clones, approximately 92% found once. Germline V gene sequence: CDR1 SGDLS, CDR2 YYNGEE. Between the trimmed V and J ends, which lost 0 bases and 8 bases, there was a span of 12 bases. The CDR3 is 15 amino acids. This chain connects TRBV9 to TRBJ1-6; perhaps TRBD1 as D (5 bases). The sequenced sample was peripheral blood, obtained on day 0 of AZD1222 vaccination. This clonotype was obtained from an adult in good health. The DNA for the CDR3 is TGTGCCAGCAGCGTAGAAGGACAAGGTTATTCACCCCTCCACTTT. It encodes CASSVEGQGYSPLHF.